This T cell receptor beta chain was sequenced in a study of shared clonotypes between healthy human individuals. Background on the study: Each donor contributed plates that comprised three CD4 naive, three CD4 memory, two CD8 naive and one CD8 memory.

The study, taken as a whole, reports: Naive subsets typically showed greater estimated richness than memory subsets. Despite large depth, sorted-subset datasets appeared incompletely sequenced. Clonotype sharing among donors was thought likely to change with sequencing depth.

The CDR3 sequence is 13 residues long. The germline V and J ends were trimmed by 6 bases and 2 bases, with 11 bases remaining between them. Per germline, CDR1 MNHEY and CDR2 SVGAGI. On this clone itself: The antigen remains undetermined.

The assay was immunoSEQ multiplex PCR, and TCRdb's table has in-frame clones only and misses some. The repertoire holds 2 million to 2.5 million clones, with 90% to 95% as singletons. The rearrangement links TRBV6-5 to TRBJ2-7; no clear D gene. Sample: naive CD4+ T cells sorted from blood. Subset defined: CD45RA+ positively selected. The receptor was derived from a young man in good health. The CDR3: CASSQTLTYEQYF. CDR3 in DNA: TGTGCCAGCAGCCAGACACTAACCTACGAGCAGTACTTC.